This TCR beta chain was observed in a study of technical replicates of blood from several donors. Sequenced by immunoSEQ multiplex PCR; TCRdb stores in-frame clones only, minus some. The top ten hold 8.5% to 9% of the sample, which has 9,500 to 15,000 clones, roughly 92% seen once. Sample: PBMCs. The receptor comes from a human donor in good health.

Here the CDR3 DNA reads TGCAGCTATGGGTGGGCGGGAGCTTACAATGAGCAGTTCTTC. It encodes CSYGWAGAYNEQFF. The rearrangement uses TRBV29-1 and TRBJ2-1; 7 bases are a match to TRBD2. The CDR3 runs 14 residues. Germline CDR1 and CDR2: SQVTM and ANQGSEA. With 8 bases clipped from V and 4 bases from J, the junction kept 11 bases outside the gene matches.